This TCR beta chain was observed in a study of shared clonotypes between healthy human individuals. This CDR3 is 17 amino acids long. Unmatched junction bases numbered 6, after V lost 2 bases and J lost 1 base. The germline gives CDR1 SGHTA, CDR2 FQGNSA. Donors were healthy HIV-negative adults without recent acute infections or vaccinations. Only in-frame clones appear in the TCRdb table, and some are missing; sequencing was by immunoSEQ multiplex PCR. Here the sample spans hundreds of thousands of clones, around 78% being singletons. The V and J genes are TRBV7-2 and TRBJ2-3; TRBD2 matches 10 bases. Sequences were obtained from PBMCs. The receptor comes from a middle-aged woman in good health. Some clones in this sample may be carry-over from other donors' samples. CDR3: CASSLRLAGDGTDTQYF. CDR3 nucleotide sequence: TGTGCCAGCAGCTTACGGCTAGCGGGAGACGGCACAGATACGCAGTATTTT.